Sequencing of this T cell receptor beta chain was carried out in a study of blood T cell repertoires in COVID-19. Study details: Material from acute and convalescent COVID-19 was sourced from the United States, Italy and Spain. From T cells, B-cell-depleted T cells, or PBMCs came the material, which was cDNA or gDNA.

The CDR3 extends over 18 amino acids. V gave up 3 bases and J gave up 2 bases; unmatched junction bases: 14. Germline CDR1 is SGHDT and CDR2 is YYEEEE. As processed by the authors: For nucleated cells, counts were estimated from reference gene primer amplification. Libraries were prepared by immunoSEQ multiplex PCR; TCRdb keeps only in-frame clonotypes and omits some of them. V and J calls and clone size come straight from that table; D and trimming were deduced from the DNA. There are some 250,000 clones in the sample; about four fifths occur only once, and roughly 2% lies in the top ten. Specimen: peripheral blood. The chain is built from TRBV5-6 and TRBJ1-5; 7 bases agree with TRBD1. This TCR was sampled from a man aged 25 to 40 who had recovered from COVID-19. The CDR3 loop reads CASSSRRKGGGGNQPQHF. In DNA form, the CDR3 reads TGTGCCAGCAGCTCCCGGCGAAAAGGGGGCGGGGGCAATCAGCCCCAGCATTTT.